The text below deals with one T cell receptor beta chain. Its target is not known. Between the mid-2010s and the late 2010s, patients underwent resection in Japan or China. Premalignant or tumor cells were enriched by macro-dissection after pathologic assessment. In germline, CDR1 is SGDLS, CDR2 YYNGEE. The CDR3 runs 17 residues. V was pared by 0 bases and J by 3 bases, with 4 bases of the junction left unmatched. These data belong to a study of immune evolution from preneoplasia to lung adenocarcinoma. Study-wide results and limits: Normal lung had highest clonality; later lesions appeared denser, more diverse.

Libraries were prepared by immunoSEQ multiplex PCR; TCRdb keeps only in-frame clonotypes and omits some of them. Of fewer than 4,000 clones in the sample, 76% are singletons; the top ten hold around 12%. This TCR was sampled from a person aged 65 to 85 with lung adenocarcinoma. This chain joins TRBV9 and TRBJ2-5; the match to TRBD2 covers 14 bases. Sequenced: FFPE minimally invasive lung adenocarcinoma tissue. For the CDR3, the DNA is TGTGCCAGCAGCGTAGGGACTAGCGGGGGGCTTGAAGAGACCCAGTACTTC. As protein: CASSVGTSGGLEETQYF.